These 13 T cell receptor beta chains share one sample of origin, sequenced in a study of Tregs in tolerant kidney transplant recipients. The data were produced by immunoSEQ multiplex PCR, yet TCRdb's version contains in-frame clones alone and is incomplete. The table lists roughly 250,000 clones, about four fifths of them singletons. Input material: CD4+ T cells from blood. The receptor set was obtained from a human donor in good health.

This rearrangement joins TRBV7-9 to TRBJ1-6; D possibly corresponds to TRBD1 (6 bases). CDR3 length: 15 residues. The V end was cut by 4 bases, the J end by 7 bases, with 14 bases between. The germline V gene has CDR1 SEHNR and CDR2 FQNEAQ (reference sequence). CDR3 sequence: CASSSRTGSNSPLHF. The CDR3 DNA reads as TGTGCCAGCAGCTCGAGAACAGGGAGCAATTCACCCCTCCACTTT.

The V gene is TRBV5-4, the J gene TRBJ2-5, with 7 positions matching TRBD2. The J call may be mistaken, given a closer DNA end match to TRBJ2-7. This CDR3 comprises 15 residues. CDR1 and CDR2 from the germline V gene are SGHNT and YYREEE (reference sequence). The CDR3 is CASSLWGGSFHEQYF. CDR3 DNA sequence: TGTGCCAGCAGCTTGTGGGGGGGATCCTTTCACGAGCAGTACTTC.

The rearrangement joins TRBV11-2 to TRBJ2-1, with TRBD1 matching over 7 bases. The CDR3 has 14 residues. Germline assignment: CDR1 SGHAT and CDR2 FQNNGV. Trimming cost V 4 bases and J 4 bases; bases outside gene matches: 4. The CDR3 DNA follows: TGTGCCAGCAGCTCCCACAGGGGATACAATGAGCAGTTCTTC. Protein: CASSSHRGYNEQFF.

V usage is TRBV13 and J usage is TRBJ2-7; 9 bases are a match to TRBD1. CDR1 PRHDT and CDR2 FYEKMQ come from the germline V gene (reference sequence). V shed 5 bases, J shed 4 bases, and the junction held 6 bases outside the gene matches. The CDR3 has 14 amino acids. CDR3 bases: TGTGCCAGCAGCCGTGACAGGGGGTTGTACGAGCAGTACTTC. It encodes CASSRDRGLYEQYF.

The chain combines TRBV2 with TRBJ2-1, with D unclear. V was trimmed by 4 bases and J by 0 bases, leaving 13 bases between them. The CDR3 has 16 amino acids. CDR1 and CDR2 (germline): SNHLY, FYNNEI. CDR3 bases: TGTGCCAGCAGTGCCATTGACGGATTCTCCTACAATGAGCAGTTCTTC. Its protein is CASSAIDGFSYNEQFF.

The CDR3 here is CASSRTGTTGELFF. In DNA, the CDR3 is TGTGCCAGCAGTCGGACAGGGACCACCGGGGAGCTGTTTTTT. The gene calls are TRBV6-6 and TRBJ2-2; 8 nucleotides line up with TRBD1. The CDR3 is 14 residues long. V shed 5 bases and J 4 bases; nucleotides not matched to a gene: 3. From germline, CDR1 is MNHNY and CDR2 SVGAGI (reference sequence).

The gene calls are TRBV19 and TRBJ1-1; TRBD1 agrees at 7 bases. Looked up from germline, CDR1 is LNHDA and CDR2 is SQIVND (reference sequence). With 2 bases clipped from V and 7 bases from J, the junction kept 13 bases outside the gene matches. CDR3 length: 16 amino acids. The CDR3 nucleotides are TGTGCCAGTAGTATATTAAGGTGGGGACAGTACTTTGAAGCTTTCTTT. It encodes CASSILRWGQYFEAFF.

This clone has only one observation. The genes are TRBV7-3 and TRBJ2-6; 7 bases line up with TRBD1. The CDR3 is made up of 16 amino acids. Germline CDR1 is SGHTA and CDR2 is FQGTGA. After removal of 2 bases from V and 2 bases from J, the junction contained 3 bases not matched to a gene. Here the CDR3 reads CASSLEGAPGANVLTF. The CDR3 nucleotides read TGTGCCAGCAGCTTAGAGGGGGCCCCTGGGGCCAACGTCCTGACTTTC.

The chain uses TRBV6-5 and TRBJ1-1; possibly TRBD1 for D (6 bases). The V gene's germline CDR1 is MNHEY and CDR2 SVGAGI. The CDR3 runs 14 residues. Trimming removed 5 bases at V and 1 base at J, with 11 bases between. CDR3 nucleotides: TGTGCCAGCAGTCTCGGACAGACGAACACTGAAGCTTTCTTT. Translation gives CASSLGQTNTEAFF.

This clone showed up just a few times. This sequence joins TRBV5-6 and TRBJ1-5; D gene ambiguous. Germline V lookup: CDR1 SGHDT, CDR2 YYEEEE. The CDR3 runs to 17 residues. Trimming pared 0 bases from V and 5 bases from J, leaving 18 bases between. In nucleotides, the CDR3 is TGTGCCAGCAGCTTGGGCCGACGACACGTCGGGGATCAGCCCCAGCATTTT. It is translated as CASSLGRRHVGDQPQHF.

This clone was recorded once. The chain carries TRBV7-2 and TRBJ1-3; 7 bases align to TRBD1. This CDR3 comprises 14 residues. Germline V lookup: CDR1 SGHTA, CDR2 FQGNSA. Trimming took 2 bases from V and 4 from J; bases not matched to a gene: 2. The CDR3 DNA reads TGTGCCAGCAGCTTATGGACAGGAGGAAACACCATATATTTT. Protein: CASSLWTGGNTIYF. The full variable domain, rest sourced from reference TRBV7-2 and TRBJ1-3, is GAGVSQSPSNKVTEKGKDVELRCDPISGHTALYWYRQSLGQGLEFLIYFQGNSAPDKSGLPSDRFSAERTGGSVSTLTIQRTQQEDSAVYLCASSLWTGGNTIYFGEGSWLTVV.

The chain joins TRBV6-5 to TRBJ1-3, with D perhaps TRBD1 (6 bases). Deletions cut 6 bases from V and 2 bases from J, with 14 bases between. CDR1 is MNHEY, CDR2 SVGAGI, per germline. The CDR3 sequence is 15 residues long. In DNA, the CDR3 is TGTGCCAGCAGCAGACAGGTGCCACCTGGAAACACCATATATTTT. This gives the protein CASSRQVPPGNTIYF.

The chain has TRBV7-9 and TRBJ2-5; 7 bases match TRBD1. J lost 3 bases, V lost 1 base, and 11 bases had no gene match. From germline, CDR1 is SEHNR and CDR2 FQNEAQ (reference sequence). The CDR3 is made up of 17 amino acids. The CDR3 sequence: CASSLGVLGTAKETQYF. In DNA, the CDR3 is TGTGCCAGCAGCTTAGGGGTCTTAGGGACAGCAAAAGAGACCCAGTACTTC.